In its sample, the clone carrying this TCR beta chain was seen many times. Its antigen is currently unknown. The time point denotes: sample taken at primary tumor resection. Samples came from roughly 75 TRACERx patients with untreated early-stage lung cancer. This entry is derived from a study of spatial heterogeneity in lung cancer. As for the study in general: The count of detected beta-chain sequences consistently exceeded that of alpha-chain sequences. A T cell module score from matched bulk RNA-seq correlated strongly with TCR transcript counts in tumor regions.

Study-wide results and caveats: Tumors with more nonsynonymous mutations had more expanded intratumoral alpha and beta TCRs.

Every TCR cDNA molecule bore its own unique molecular identifier. TCRdb re-analysed the 5' RACE reads in MiXCR, keeping a single row per CDR3 protein. The repertoire has fewer than 3,500 distinct CDR3 sequences, 5.9% of them found once; the top ten carry about 15%. V dropped 5 bases and J dropped 0 bases, with 11 bases sitting between them. CDR1 is SGHVS and CDR2 is FNYEAQ in the germline V gene. CDR3 length equals 16 residues. The chain is built from TRBV7-6 and TRBJ2-6; D gene ambiguous. Sequences were derived from lung tumor tissue, sampled at surgery. This sequence was found in a male donor with early-stage non-small cell lung cancer. The CDR3 here is CASSPGRFSGANVLTF. Here the CDR3 DNA reads TGTGCCAGCAGCCCCGGACGGTTCTCTGGGGCCAACGTCCTGACTTTC.